In its sample, the clone carrying this T cell receptor beta chain was seen a few times. Sequenced by immunoSEQ multiplex PCR; TCRdb stores in-frame clones only, minus some. This table holds 100,000 or so clones, 79% found once. The sample belongs to a study of control samples from healthy donors and cancer patients. The CDR3 covers 15 residues. V gave up 3 bases and J gave up 8 bases; unmatched junction bases: 8. Germline CDR1 LGHNA, CDR2 YSLEER. What was sequenced was blood. This receptor was identified in a woman younger than 45 in good health. This chain uses TRBV4-3 with TRBJ2-1, with TRBD1 identical over 9 bases. The CDR3 bases are TGCGCCAGCAGCCATAGAACAGGGGGCCCGGATGAGCAGTTCTTC. It yields the protein CASSHRTGGPDEQFF.